This paragraph reports one T cell receptor (beta chain). CDR3 length: 17 residues. The trim removed 1 base at V and 8 bases at J, leaving 14 bases unmatched. Germline CDR1 and CDR2: SGHTA and FQGNSA. As originally analysed: Reference gene primer amplification gave nucleated cell count estimates. Produced via immunoSEQ multiplex PCR; TCRdb's table is partial and in-frame only. V, J and clone size reflect that table, while D and trimming were determined from the DNA. The sample carries 200,000 to 250,000 clones, 75% to 85% recorded once. These data originate in a study of blood T cell repertoires in COVID-19. For the study at large: Sites across the United States, Italy and Spain contributed samples from acute and convalescent COVID-19. In each case, the material was cDNA or gDNA derived from T cells, B-cell-depleted T cells, or PBMCs.

Sequenced material: peripheral blood. This receptor was taken from a woman between 40 and 55 years old who had recovered from COVID-19. This chain links TRBV7-2 with TRBJ2-3, with 8 bases aligning to TRBD2. This CDR3 is CASSLGGTRFSEGTQYF. In nucleotides, the CDR3 is TGTGCCAGCAGCTTAGGTGGGACTAGATTTTCTGAAGGTACGCAGTATTTT.